This T cell receptor beta chain was found in a study of T-cell memory formation after mild COVID-19. Points from the study as a whole: Some clones that responded were present in memory (sampled pre-infection), which suggests cross-reactive memory joined. Clones contracting across day 15 to 85 had a balanced CD4/CD8 profile; later expanding clones leaned CD4+.

5'RACE primed from the constant segment yielded TCR alpha and TCR beta cDNA libraries bearing sample barcodes and UMIs. A single record per CDR3 protein comes from TCRdb applying MiXCR to the 5' RACE reads. This table holds 45,000 to 65,000 distinct CDR3 sequences, approximately 9.5% found once. By share, this clonotype counts as medium-sized. The antigen remains unidentified. The source is a man between 18 and 29 years old who had mild COVID-19 (a few samples of this study predate the infection). Cell type and time point are not known. Sequenced material: PBMCs or a T cell subset sorted from them (not recorded which).

The CDR3 bases are TGTGCCAGCAGACCGGCCCTAAGTGGAATCAATGAGCAGTTCTTC. Amino acids: CASRPALSGINEQFF. The chain recombines TRBV7-2 with TRBJ2-1, with D unclear. The CDR3 spans 15 residues. CDR1 is SGHTA and CDR2 is FQGNSA in the germline V gene. Trimming shortened V by 6 bases and J by 6 bases, and 18 bases separated the two germline ends.